Listed below are T cell receptor beta chains from one sample, sequenced in a study of breast tumors, draining lymph nodes, adjacent tissues. TCRdb processed the multiplex PCR reads anew with MiXCR; each CDR3 protein has one entry. The profile covers about 220,000 distinct CDR3 sequences, with 34% appearing a single time and 3% to 4% taken by the ten largest. Input material: axillary lymph node tissue. The source is a female donor with breast cancer. Some clones in this sample may be carry-over from other donors' samples. Both conserved end residues are part of each CDR3. Each record gives: J gene, D gene, V gene, clone size, CDR3 DNA, CDR3 protein. A D gene is named only where the DNA matches it firmly. Clone sizes are given selectively: once, few, many, or a class where the clone is expanded.

J gene: TRBJ2-1
D gene: .
V gene: TRBV7-3
clone size: .
CDR3 DNA: TGTGCCAGCAGCTTCAATTCCCTCCCTCCGCAGTTCTTC
CDR3 protein: CASSFNSLPPQFF

J gene: TRBJ2-3
D gene: .
V gene: TRBV2
clone size: many
CDR3 DNA: TGTGCCAGCAGTGTCAGGGGCAGGGGTGACCAAGATACGCAGTATTTT
CDR3 protein: CASSVRGRGDQDTQYF

J gene: TRBJ2-1
D gene: TRBD1
V gene: TRBV12-3/TRBV12-4
clone size: .
CDR3 DNA: TGTGCCAGCATGACAGGGCTGGGGACCGGGAATGAGCAGTTCTTC
CDR3 protein: CASMTGLGTGNEQFF

J gene: TRBJ1-6
D gene: .
V gene: TRBV20-1
clone size: .
CDR3 DNA: TGCAGTGCTAGTTATCCGGGGACCTCTGGCTCACCCCTCCACTTT
CDR3 protein: CSASYPGTSGSPLHF

J gene: TRBJ1-3
D gene: .
V gene: TRBV7-7
clone size: many
CDR3 DNA: TGTGCTAGCAGCCCCCACCCCGGGTCCGGAAACACCATATATTTT
CDR3 protein: CASSPHPGSGNTIYF

J gene: TRBJ1-2
D gene: .
V gene: TRBV20-1
clone size: .
CDR3 DNA: TGCAGTGCCAGTAGTAATGACCGGGAGACTCACTATGGCTACACCTTC
CDR3 protein: CSASSNDRETHYGYTF

J gene: TRBJ2-1
D gene: .
V gene: TRBV12-3/TRBV12-4
clone size: many
CDR3 DNA: TGTGCCAGCAGTCCCGCGAATGAGCAGTTCTTC
CDR3 protein: CASSPANEQFF

J gene: TRBJ1-2
D gene: .
V gene: TRBV10-1
clone size: few
CDR3 DNA: TGCGCCAGGACGTCGCAGGGAAACTATGGCTACACCTTC
CDR3 protein: CARTSQGNYGYTF

J gene: TRBJ1-3
D gene: .
V gene: TRBV5-1
clone size: few
CDR3 DNA: TGCGCCAGCAGCTTGGACGGGTTGGGAAACACCATATATTTT
CDR3 protein: CASSLDGLGNTIYF

J gene: TRBJ1-6
D gene: TRBD1
V gene: TRBV29-1
clone size: .
CDR3 DNA: TGCAGCGCTGGGACAGGGAGCTATAATTCACCCCTCCACTTT
CDR3 protein: CSAGTGSYNSPLHF

J gene: TRBJ2-7
D gene: .
V gene: TRBV6-1
clone size: many
CDR3 DNA: TGTGCCAGCAGGGAGGGCCACTCCTACGAGCAGTACTTC
CDR3 protein: CASREGHSYEQYF

J gene: TRBJ2-2
D gene: TRBD1
V gene: TRBV6-1
clone size: few
CDR3 DNA: TGTGCCAGCAGGCTTACAGACAGGGGGAACACCGGGGAGCTGTTTTTT
CDR3 protein: CASRLTDRGNTGELFF

J gene: TRBJ2-7
D gene: TRBD2
V gene: TRBV12-3/TRBV12-4
clone size: many
CDR3 DNA: TGTGCCAGCAGTTATAGCGGGAAAAACTACGAGCAGTACTTC
CDR3 protein: CASSYSGKNYEQYF

J gene: TRBJ2-3
D gene: .
V gene: TRBV5-1
clone size: many
CDR3 DNA: TGCGCCAGCAGCTTGACTACCGGGGAGGCAGATACGCAGTATTTT
CDR3 protein: CASSLTTGEADTQYF

J gene: TRBJ2-3
D gene: TRBD1
V gene: TRBV11-1
clone size: .
CDR3 DNA: TGTGCCAGCAGCTTAAACAGGGGTCCAGATACGCAGTATTTT
CDR3 protein: CASSLNRGPDTQYF

J gene: TRBJ2-1
D gene: .
V gene: TRBV6-5
clone size: many
CDR3 DNA: TGTGCCAGCAAAACTAACCAGGGAAATGAGCAGTTCTTC
CDR3 protein: CASKTNQGNEQFF

J gene: TRBJ2-2
D gene: TRBD2
V gene: TRBV5-1
clone size: many
CDR3 DNA: TGCGCCAGCAGCGACTGGACTAGCGGGAGGGCCACGAGCACCGGGGAGCTGTTTTTT
CDR3 protein: CASSDWTSGRATSTGELFF

J gene: TRBJ2-7
D gene: TRBD1
V gene: TRBV6-5
clone size: .
CDR3 DNA: TGTGCCAGCAGTCACTCGAGGGACAGCTCCTACGAGCAGTACTTC
CDR3 protein: CASSHSRDSSYEQYF

J gene: TRBJ2-7
D gene: TRBD1
V gene: TRBV10-3
clone size: .
CDR3 DNA: TGTGCCATTGGGACAGGGGGGAGTCCCTACGAGCAGTACTTC
CDR3 protein: CAIGTGGSPYEQYF

J gene: TRBJ2-5
D gene: .
V gene: TRBV7-9
clone size: many
CDR3 DNA: TGTGCCAGCAGCTTAGTGGGCCAAACAATCAAAGAGACCCAGTACTTC
CDR3 protein: CASSLVGQTIKETQYF

J gene: TRBJ2-2
D gene: TRBD1
V gene: TRBV25-1
clone size: .
CDR3 DNA: TGTGCTAGGGGGGACAGGGAGACCCGCGCGAACACCGGGGAGCTGTTTTTT
CDR3 protein: CARGDRETRANTGELFF

J gene: TRBJ2-5
D gene: TRBD1
V gene: TRBV7-9
clone size: many
CDR3 DNA: TGTGCCAGCAAAGAGGACAGGGGACCGATCCAAGAGACCCAGTACTTC
CDR3 protein: CASKEDRGPIQETQYF

J gene: TRBJ1-2
D gene: .
V gene: TRBV20-1
clone size: many
CDR3 DNA: TGCAGTGCTAGAGAAGGGCATGGCTACACCTTC
CDR3 protein: CSAREGHGYTF

J gene: TRBJ1-2
D gene: .
V gene: TRBV2
clone size: .
CDR3 DNA: TGTGCCAGCAGCCAAGCGGGTTATGGCTACACCTTC
CDR3 protein: CASSQAGYGYTF

J gene: TRBJ2-3
D gene: .
V gene: TRBV19
clone size: .
CDR3 DNA: TGTGCCAGTTCCACCTTAACAGATACGCAGTATTTT
CDR3 protein: CASSTLTDTQYF

J gene: TRBJ2-1
D gene: TRBD1
V gene: TRBV7-3
clone size: .
CDR3 DNA: TGTGCCAGCAGCTTCCCCATAGGGGGCCTGAACAATGAGCAGTTCTTC
CDR3 protein: CASSFPIGGLNNEQFF

J gene: TRBJ1-2
D gene: .
V gene: TRBV4-1
clone size: .
CDR3 DNA: TGCGCCAGCAGCCAAGCTGGGGGCAGGGGAGGTCATGGCTACACCTTC
CDR3 protein: CASSQAGGRGGHGYTF